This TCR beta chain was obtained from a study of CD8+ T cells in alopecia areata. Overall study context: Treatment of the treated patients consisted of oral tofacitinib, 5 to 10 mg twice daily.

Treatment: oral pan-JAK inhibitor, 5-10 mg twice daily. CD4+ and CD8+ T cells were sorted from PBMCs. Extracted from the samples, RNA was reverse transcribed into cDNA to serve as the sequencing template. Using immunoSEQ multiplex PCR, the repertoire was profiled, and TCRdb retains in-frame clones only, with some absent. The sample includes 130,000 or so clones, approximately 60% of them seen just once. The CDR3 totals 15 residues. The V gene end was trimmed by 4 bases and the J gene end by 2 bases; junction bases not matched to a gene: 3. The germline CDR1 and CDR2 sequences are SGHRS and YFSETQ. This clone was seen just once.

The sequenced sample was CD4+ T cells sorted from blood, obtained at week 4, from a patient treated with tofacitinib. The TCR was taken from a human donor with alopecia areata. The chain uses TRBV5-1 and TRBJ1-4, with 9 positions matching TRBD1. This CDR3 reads CASSPGTGTNEKLFF. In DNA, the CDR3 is TGCGCCAGCAGCCCCGGGACAGGGACTAATGAAAAACTGTTTTTT. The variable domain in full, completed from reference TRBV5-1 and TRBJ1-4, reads KAGVTQTPRYLIKTRGQQVTLSCSPISGHRSVSWYQQTPGQGLQFLFEYFSETQRNKGNFPGRFSGRQFSNSRSEMNVSTLELGDSALYLCASSPGTGTNEKLFFGSGTQLSVL.